The 15 T cell receptor beta chains below come from one sample, sequenced in a study of blood T cell repertoires in COVID-19. Sequenced by immunoSEQ multiplex PCR; TCRdb stores in-frame clones only, minus some. Of about 50,000 clones listed, around 86% are singletons. Sequencing was carried out using peripheral blood. The receptors shown here come from a human donor in a cohort sampled during active COVID-19.

The chain has TRBV9 and TRBJ2-5; a weak D match, TRBD2 (6 bases). This CDR3 spans 15 amino acids. Germline assignment: CDR1 SGDLS and CDR2 YYNGEE. The V end was cut by 1 base, the J end by 2 bases, with 12 bases between. DNA for the CDR3: TGTGCCAGCAGCGTACTTTCTGGGGGGCAAGAGACCCAGTACTTC. Translating gives CASSVLSGGQETQYF.

The V call is TRBV5-1, the J call TRBJ1-6, with 7 bases matching TRBD1. V shed 4 bases and J 6 bases; nucleotides not matched to a gene: 7. CDR1 is SGHRS, CDR2 YFSETQ, per germline. This CDR3 is built from 15 residues. CDR3 in amino acids: CASSPGQATNSPLHF. CDR3 coding DNA: TGCGCCAGCAGCCCCGGACAGGCCACTAATTCACCCCTCCACTTT.

The genes are TRBV6-5 and TRBJ2-7, with 8 bases lining up with TRBD2. This CDR3 comprises 14 residues. Germline V gene sequence: CDR1 MNHEY, CDR2 SVGAGI. The V and J ends lost 6 bases and 6 bases, in that order; junction bases with no gene match: 10. In nucleotides, the CDR3 is TGTGCCAGCAGCAAAAGCGGGAGAGTCGGCGAGCAGTACTTC. Translating gives CASSKSGRVGEQYF.

This clone appeared a few times. The genes are TRBV5-5 and TRBJ2-3; the match to TRBD2 covers 13 bases. CDR3 length: 16 residues. CDR1 and CDR2 (germline): SGHKS, YYEKEE (reference sequence). J lost 3 bases, V lost 0 bases, and 1 base had no gene match. CDR3 region: CASSLGGLAGTDTQYF. CDR3 bases: TGTGCCAGCAGCTTGGGGGGACTAGCGGGAACAGATACGCAGTATTTT. The complete variable domain, with remaining parts taken from reference TRBV5-5 and TRBJ2-3, reads DAGVTQSPTHLIKTRGQQVTLRCSPISGHKSVSWYQQVLGQGPQFIFQYYEKEERGRGNFPDRFSARQFPNYSSELNVNALLLGDSALYLCASSLGGLAGTDTQYFGPGTRLTVL.

The CDR3 DNA is TGTGCCAGCAGCCAGGGCACAACTAACTATGGCTACACCTTC. Translating gives CASSQGTTNYGYTF. The chain carries TRBV3-1 (or the pseudogene TRBV3-2) and TRBJ1-2; D remains ambiguous. Germline values: CDR1 LGHDT, CDR2 YNNKEL (reference sequence). V lost 3 bases and J 0 bases, leaving 8 bases between the germline ends. The length of the CDR3 is 14 residues.

This clone was seen only a few times. J is TRBJ2-3 and V is TRBV6-4; a weak D match, TRBD2 (6 bases). The germline V and J ends were trimmed by 3 bases and 1 base, with 8 bases remaining between them. Germline V gives CDR1 MRHNA, CDR2 SNTAGT. There are 14 residues in the CDR3. CDR3 in DNA: TGTGCCAGCAGTGAGGAGGGAGGCACAGATACGCAGTATTTT. Its protein product is CASSEEGGTDTQYF.

This chain connects TRBV29-1 to TRBJ1-2; 8 bases match TRBD1. V was pared by 4 bases and J by 8 bases, with 9 bases of the junction left unmatched. The CDR3 consists of 13 residues. Germline-derived CDR1 and CDR2 are SQVTM and ANQGSEA. The CDR3 DNA follows: TGCAGCGTTGTACCGACGACAGGGGAAGGCTACACCTTC. It translates to CSVVPTTGEGYTF.

This clone was seen just once. The chain carries TRBV11-2 and TRBJ1-1; D gene unclear. From germline, CDR1 is SGHAT and CDR2 FQNNGV. The CDR3 loop spans 15 amino acids. V lost 6 bases to trimming and J lost 4 bases, with 18 bases between them. The CDR3 sequence is CASRTAGRSSTEAFF. CDR3 DNA sequence: TGTGCCAGCAGGACGGCAGGCAGGTCGAGCACTGAAGCTTTCTTT.

V and J are TRBV6-5 and TRBJ2-7; D is undetermined. This CDR3 is built from 11 residues. V lost 5 bases and J 5 bases, leaving 7 bases between the germline ends. CDR1 MNHEY and CDR2 SVGAGI come from the germline V gene. The CDR3 sequence is CASSLYDEQYF. CDR3 DNA sequence: TGTGCCAGCAGTCTCTATGACGAGCAGTACTTC.

The rearrangement links TRBV10-3 to TRBJ2-7; unclear D gene. CDR1 is ENHRY, CDR2 SYGVKD, per germline. Trimming removed 5 bases at V and 4 bases at J, with 9 bases between. CDR3 size: 12 residues. CDR3 nucleotides: TGTGCCATCAGTTCGCTAGGATACGAGCAGTACTTC. Encoded protein: CAISSLGYEQYF.

This clone has a handful of counts. V gene TRBV15 combines with J gene TRBJ2-7, with D unclear. Trimming took off 5 bases at V and 4 bases at J, with 21 bases between the two ends. CDR3 length: 16 residues. Germline V gene lookup returns CDR1 LNHNV and CDR2 YYDKDF (reference sequence). The CDR3, as DNA: TGTGCCACCAGCCAGACTGCAAGTTACCGACCGTACGAGCAGTACTTC. It specifies CATSQTASYRPYEQYF. The complete variable domain, with remaining parts taken from reference TRBV15 and TRBJ2-7, reads DAMVIQNPRYQVTQFGKPVTLSCSQTLNHNVMYWYQQKSSQAPKLLFHYYDKDFNNEADTPDNFQSRRPNTSFCFLDIRSPGLGDTAMYLCATSQTASYRPYEQYFGPGTRLTVT.

The chain recombines TRBV28 with TRBJ2-7; TRBD1 agrees at 7 bases. The V gene end was trimmed by 6 bases and the J gene end by 0 bases; junction bases not matched to a gene: 8. The germline gives CDR1 MDHEN, CDR2 SYDVKM. The CDR3 runs to 15 residues. In DNA, the CDR3 is TGTGCCAGCAGCTGGGACAGCACCTTCTCCTACGAGCAGTACTTC. This sequence encodes CASSWDSTFSYEQYF. The full variable domain, rest sourced from reference TRBV28 and TRBJ2-7, is DVKVTQSSRYLVKRTGEKVFLECVQDMDHENMFWYRQDPGLGLRLIYFSYDVKMKEKGDIPEGYSVSREKKERFSLILESASTNQTSMYLCASSWDSTFSYEQYFGPGTRLTVT.

The V gene is TRBV11-3, the J gene TRBJ2-7; D may be TRBD2 (7 bases). Germline loops: CDR1 SGHNT, CDR2 YENEEA. CDR3 length equals 13 residues. The V end lost 2 bases, the J end lost 5 bases, and 10 bases lay between the germline ends. CDR3 nucleotide sequence: TGTGCCAGCAGCTTATCGGGGGGCAACGAGCAGTACTTC. Amino acids: CASSLSGGNEQYF. Full variable domain (remainder filled in from reference TRBV11-3 and TRBJ2-7): EAGVVQSPRYKIIEKKQPVAFWCNPISGHNTLYWYLQNLGQGPELLIRYENEEAVDDSQLPKDRFSAERLKGVDSTLKIQPAELGDSAVYLCASSLSGGNEQYFGPGTRLTVT.

The rearrangement joins TRBV6-1 to TRBJ1-2; D call uncertain. This CDR3 comprises 13 residues. V was trimmed by 3 bases and J by 5 bases, leaving 10 bases between them. Germline assignment: CDR1 MNHNS and CDR2 SASEGT. The CDR3 coding sequence is TGTGCCAGCAGTGATGGCAGATATTATGGCTACACCTTC. It yields the protein CASSDGRYYGYTF.

This clone was picked up one time. The chain links TRBV7-8 to TRBJ1-1; TRBD1 agrees at 11 bases. J lost 5 bases, V lost 5 bases, and 7 bases had no gene match. The CDR3 sequence is 15 residues long. CDR1 and CDR2 from the germline V gene are SGHVS and FQNEAQ. CDR3 bases: TGTGCCAGCAGCCCTCGGGACAGGGGGGCGACTGAAGCTTTCTTT. This gives the protein CASSPRDRGATEAFF.